The rows below give T cell receptor beta chains drawn from one sample of a study of response to subunit inactivated influenza vaccine. MiXCR, run by TCRdb on the RT-PCR reads, gives a single entry per CDR3 protein. The sample comprises about 540,000 distinct CDR3 sequences, approximately 24% of which are singletons, and 2.5% to 3.5% rests with the top ten. Separately, the same data were catalogued under a study of T cells expressing NK-cell markers.

The sample in question was CD4+ T cells sorted from PBMCs, obtained about 12 days after vaccination. All receptors derive from a man aged 45-65 years who received an inactivated influenza vaccine. CDR3s leave out the opening cysteine and the closing phenylalanine or tryptophan. Size tells how often a clone was seen (once, few, many) or the class of an expanded clone, and some rows leave it out.

j_gene	abundance	v_gene	CDR3aa
TRBJ2-6	once	TRBV5-1	ASSSGGSSGANVLT
TRBJ1-2	-	TRBV29-1	SVYGRNYGYT
TRBJ2-1	-	TRBV12-3/TRBV12-4	ASRSSGGEQF
TRBJ2-7	few	TRBV5-1	ASSPGSSVYEQY
TRBJ2-2	-	TRBV9	ASRGPLADTGELF
TRBJ2-3	-	TRBV10-3	AIRTGTGGQDTQY
TRBJ2-7	-	TRBV18	ASSPVGQFYEQY
TRBJ2-2	few	TRBV5-1	ASSLTDGATGELF
TRBJ2-3	-	TRBV20-1	SAKTTDTQY
TRBJ1-5	few	TRBV12-3/TRBV12-4	ASSFLGPNQPQH
TRBJ2-7	-	TRBV7-2	ASSFSSAAYEQY
TRBJ2-3	few	TRBV5-6	ASSWGAGASTDTQY
TRBJ2-3	-	TRBV20-1	SARGQLSTDTQY
TRBJ2-7	-	TRBV5-1	ASSMGGSDRIYEQY
TRBJ2-7	-	TRBV20-1	SARPPTRGGEQY
TRBJ2-2	once	TRBV20-1	SARDLRGWNTGELF
TRBJ1-5	few	TRBV12-3/TRBV12-4	ASSFKESNQPQH
TRBJ2-1	few	TRBV5-6	ASSLGRGWGSYNEQF
TRBJ1-1	few	TRBV18	ASSQNQGEAF
TRBJ2-7	-	TRBV12-2	ASRLVRQGVFYEQY
TRBJ2-1	few	TRBV2	ASSGLRGNEQF
TRBJ2-3	-	TRBV7-3	ASSPGGAEWDTQY
TRBJ2-5	-	TRBV9	ASSVGTLETQY
TRBJ1-1	many	TRBV20-1	SAEYQGFGNTEAF
TRBJ2-2	-	TRBV4-2	ASSPRVGSGELF
TRBJ2-2	-	TRBV9	ASRHEEGTGELF
TRBJ2-7	-	TRBV20-1	SARVPGELGEQY
TRBJ2-5	many	TRBV12-3/TRBV12-4	ASSFTQRETQY
TRBJ2-7	few	TRBV4-1	ASSQRQGSSYEQY
TRBJ2-7	-	TRBV7-8	ASTPREAGGPYEQY
TRBJ2-1	few	TRBV15	ATSRGQGINEQF
TRBJ2-1	-	TRBV28	ASSRSRTSGRVGNEQF
TRBJ1-6	many	TRBV5-1	ASSSQGVYSPLH
TRBJ2-1	-	TRBV3-1	ASSQQPGQRESQF
TRBJ2-1	-	TRBV28	ASRLGGAVDNEQF
TRBJ1-5	-	TRBV7-2	ASSLKRSNQPQH
TRBJ2-5	few	TRBV12-3/TRBV12-4	ASTPSGSGVETQY
TRBJ1-2	-	TRBV11-2	ASSRRGIYGYT
TRBJ1-1	few	TRBV15	ATSRDIIDTEAF
TRBJ2-3	-	TRBV20-1	SASDETGRSTDTQY
TRBJ2-7	many	TRBV29-1	SGVKDRDEQY
TRBJ2-7	once	TRBV20-1	SASGTFYEQY
TRBJ2-7	-	TRBV5-1	ASSKTSGGPYEQY
TRBJ1-5	few	TRBV6-2/TRBV6-3	ASRNPGYLEPQH
TRBJ2-7	-	TRBV3-1	ASSGYGASSYEQY
TRBJ1-2	-	TRBV5-1	ASSLNSRDHGYT
TRBJ1-2	-	TRBV4-3	ASSQSFSARQYGYT
TRBJ2-7	-	TRBV7-2	ASSSPLLDEQY
TRBJ1-4	-	TRBV7-9	ASSRGTSPIRHEKLF